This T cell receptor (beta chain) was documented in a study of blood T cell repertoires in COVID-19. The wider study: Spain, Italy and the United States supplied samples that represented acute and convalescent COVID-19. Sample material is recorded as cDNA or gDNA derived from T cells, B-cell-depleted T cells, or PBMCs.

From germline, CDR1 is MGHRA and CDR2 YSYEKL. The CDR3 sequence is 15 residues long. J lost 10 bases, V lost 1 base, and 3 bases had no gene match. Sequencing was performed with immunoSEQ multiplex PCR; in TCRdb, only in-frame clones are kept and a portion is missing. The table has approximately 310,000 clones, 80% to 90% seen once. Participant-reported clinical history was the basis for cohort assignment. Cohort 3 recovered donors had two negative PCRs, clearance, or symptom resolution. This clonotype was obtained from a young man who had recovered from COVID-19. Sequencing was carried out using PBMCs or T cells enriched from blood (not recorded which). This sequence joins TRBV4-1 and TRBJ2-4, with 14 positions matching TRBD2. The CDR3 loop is CASSQGLAGGYIQYF. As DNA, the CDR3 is TGCGCCAGCAGCCAAGGACTAGCGGGGGGGTATATTCAGTACTTC.